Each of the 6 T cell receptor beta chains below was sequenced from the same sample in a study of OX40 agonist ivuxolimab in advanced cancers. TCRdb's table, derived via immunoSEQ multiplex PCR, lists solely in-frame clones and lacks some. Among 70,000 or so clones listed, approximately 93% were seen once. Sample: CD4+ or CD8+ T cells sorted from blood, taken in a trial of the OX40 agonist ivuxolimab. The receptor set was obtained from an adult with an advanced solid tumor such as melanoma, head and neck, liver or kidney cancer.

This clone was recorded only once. The CDR3 protein is CASSPGTSGSMTQYF. CDR3 bases: TGTGCCAGCAGCCCCGGGACTAGCGGGTCTATGACCCAGTACTTC. The chain employs TRBV11-2 and TRBJ2-5, with 12 bases lining up with TRBD2. Germline CDR1 is SGHAT and CDR2 is FQNNGV. V was clipped by 5 bases and J by 7 bases; unmatched bases: 8. There are 15 residues in the CDR3. The variable domain in full, with the rest retrieved from reference TRBV11-2 and TRBJ2-5, is EAGVAQSPRYKIIEKRQSVAFWCNPISGHATLYWYQQILGQGPKLLIQFQNNGVVDDSQLPKDRFSAERLKGVDSTLKIQPAKLEDSAVYLCASSPGTSGSMTQYFGPGTRLLVL.

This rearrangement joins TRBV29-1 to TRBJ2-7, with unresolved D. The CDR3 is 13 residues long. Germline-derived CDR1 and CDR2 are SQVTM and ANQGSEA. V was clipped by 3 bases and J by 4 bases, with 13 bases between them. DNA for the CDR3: TGCAGCGTTGAGTTCTCTGGTTGGTACGAGCAGTACTTC. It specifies CSVEFSGWYEQYF.

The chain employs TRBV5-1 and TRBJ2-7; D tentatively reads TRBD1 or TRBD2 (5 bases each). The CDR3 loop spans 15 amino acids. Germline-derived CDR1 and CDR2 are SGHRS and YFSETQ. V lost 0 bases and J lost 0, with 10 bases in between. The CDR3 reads CASSLDWGSSYEQYF. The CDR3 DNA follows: TGCGCCAGCAGCTTGGATTGGGGGAGCTCCTACGAGCAGTACTTC.

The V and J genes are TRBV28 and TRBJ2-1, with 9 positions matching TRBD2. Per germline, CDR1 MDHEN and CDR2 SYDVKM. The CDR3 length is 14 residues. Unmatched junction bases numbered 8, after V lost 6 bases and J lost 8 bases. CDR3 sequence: CASRPGLAGYEQFF. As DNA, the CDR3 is TGTGCCAGCAGACCGGGACTAGCCGGGTATGAGCAGTTCTTC.

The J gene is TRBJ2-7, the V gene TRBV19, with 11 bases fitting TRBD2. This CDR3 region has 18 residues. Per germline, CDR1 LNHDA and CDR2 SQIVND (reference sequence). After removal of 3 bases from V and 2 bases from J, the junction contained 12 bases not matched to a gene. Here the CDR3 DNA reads TGTGCCAGTAGTATGGTGGCTAGCGGGAGGCTTATACCCTACGAGCAGTACTTC. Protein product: CASSMVASGRLIPYEQYF.

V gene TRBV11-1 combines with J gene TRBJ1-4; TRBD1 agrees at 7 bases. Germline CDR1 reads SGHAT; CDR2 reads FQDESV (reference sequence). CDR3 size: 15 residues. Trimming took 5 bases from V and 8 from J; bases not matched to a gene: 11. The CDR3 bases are TGTGCCAGCAGCCTCCAGGGGGGCCTAGGAGAAAAACTGTTTTTT. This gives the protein CASSLQGGLGEKLFF.